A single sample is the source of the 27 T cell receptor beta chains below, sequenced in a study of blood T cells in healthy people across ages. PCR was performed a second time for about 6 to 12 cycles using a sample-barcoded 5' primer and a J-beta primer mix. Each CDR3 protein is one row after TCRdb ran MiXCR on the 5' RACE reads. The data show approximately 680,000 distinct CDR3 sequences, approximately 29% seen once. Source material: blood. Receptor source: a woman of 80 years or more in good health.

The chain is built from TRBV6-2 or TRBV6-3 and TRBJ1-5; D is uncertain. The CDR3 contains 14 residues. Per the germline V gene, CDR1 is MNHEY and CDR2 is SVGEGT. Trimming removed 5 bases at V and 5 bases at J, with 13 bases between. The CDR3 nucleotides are TGTGCCAGCAGTCGCACCTACACCGATCAGCCCCAGCATTTT. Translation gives CASSRTYTDQPQHF.

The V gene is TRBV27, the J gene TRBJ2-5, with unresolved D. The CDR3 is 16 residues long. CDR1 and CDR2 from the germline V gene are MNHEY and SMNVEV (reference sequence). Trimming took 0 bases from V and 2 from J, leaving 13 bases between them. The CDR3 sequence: CASSLSCCWSQETQYF. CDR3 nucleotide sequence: TGTGCCAGCAGTTTATCTTGTTGTTGGTCACAAGAGACCCAGTACTTC.

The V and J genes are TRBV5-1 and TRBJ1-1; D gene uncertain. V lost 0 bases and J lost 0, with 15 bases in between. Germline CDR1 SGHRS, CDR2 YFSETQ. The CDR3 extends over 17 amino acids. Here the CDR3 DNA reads TGCGCCAGCAGCTTGGGAACTCTCGCTAAGGTGAACACTGAAGCTTTCTTT. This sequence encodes CASSLGTLAKVNTEAFF.

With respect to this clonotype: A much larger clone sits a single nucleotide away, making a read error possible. CDR3 region: CRAQIGRYGYTF. In DNA, the CDR3 is TGCAGGGCGCAGATAGGGCGCTATGGCTACACCTTC. The chain has TRBV20-1 and TRBJ1-2; D is unclear. The CDR3 length is 12 residues. The V gene's germline CDR1 is DFQATT and CDR2 SNEGSKA (reference sequence).

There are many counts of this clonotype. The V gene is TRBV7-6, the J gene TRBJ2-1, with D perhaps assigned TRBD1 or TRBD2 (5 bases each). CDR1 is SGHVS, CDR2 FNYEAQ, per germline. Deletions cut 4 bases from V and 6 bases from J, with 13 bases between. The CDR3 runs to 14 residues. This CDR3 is CASSSAGTLNEQFF. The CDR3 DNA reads TGTGCCAGCAGCTCCGCCGGGACCCTCAATGAGCAGTTCTTC.

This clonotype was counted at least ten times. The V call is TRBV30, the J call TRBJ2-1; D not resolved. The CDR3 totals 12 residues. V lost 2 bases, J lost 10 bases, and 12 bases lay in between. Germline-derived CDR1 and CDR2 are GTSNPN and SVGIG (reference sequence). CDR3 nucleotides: TGTGCCTGGAGTCCTCGGGCTGAGGAGCAGTTCTTC. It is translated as CAWSPRAEEQFF.

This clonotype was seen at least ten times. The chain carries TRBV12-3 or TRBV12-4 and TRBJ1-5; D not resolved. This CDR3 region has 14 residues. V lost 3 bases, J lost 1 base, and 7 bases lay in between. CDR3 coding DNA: TGTGCCAGCAGTTTTCACCGAAGCAATCAGCCCCAGCATTTT. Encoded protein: CASSFHRSNQPQHF.

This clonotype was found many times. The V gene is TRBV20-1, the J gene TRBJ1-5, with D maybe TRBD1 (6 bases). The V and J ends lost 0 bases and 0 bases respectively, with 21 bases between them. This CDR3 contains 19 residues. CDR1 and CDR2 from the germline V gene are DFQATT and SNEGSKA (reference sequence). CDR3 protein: CSAREAWQGKGDSNQPQHF. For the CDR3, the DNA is TGCAGTGCTAGAGAGGCCTGGCAGGGGAAGGGGGATAGCAATCAGCCCCAGCATTTT.

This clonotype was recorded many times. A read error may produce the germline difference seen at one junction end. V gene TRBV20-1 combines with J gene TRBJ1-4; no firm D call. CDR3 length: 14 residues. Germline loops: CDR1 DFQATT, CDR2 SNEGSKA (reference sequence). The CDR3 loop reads CSARERQANEKLFF. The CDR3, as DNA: TGCAGTGCTAGAGAACGGCAGGCTAACGAAAAACTGTTTTTT.

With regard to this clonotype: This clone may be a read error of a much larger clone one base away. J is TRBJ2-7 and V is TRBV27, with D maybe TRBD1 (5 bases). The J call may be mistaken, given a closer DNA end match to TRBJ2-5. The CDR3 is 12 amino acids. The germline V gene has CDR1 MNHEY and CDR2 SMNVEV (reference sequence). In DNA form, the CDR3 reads TGTGCCAGCGGACAACTCAGGGAGACCCAGTACTTC. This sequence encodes CASGQLRETQYF.

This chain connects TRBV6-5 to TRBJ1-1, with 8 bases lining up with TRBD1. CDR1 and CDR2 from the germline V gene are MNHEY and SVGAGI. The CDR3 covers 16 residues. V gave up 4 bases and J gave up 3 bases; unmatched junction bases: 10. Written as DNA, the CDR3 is TGTGCCAGCAGTTCAGGGGGCCTTCATTCATACACTGAAGCTTTCTTT. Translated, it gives CASSSGGLHSYTEAFF.

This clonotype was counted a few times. In DNA form, the CDR3 reads TGCAGCGTTGGGGCAGGAGGGGTCCACGAGCAGTACTTC. Protein: CSVGAGGVHEQYF. V gene TRBV29-1 combines with J gene TRBJ2-4, with D perhaps TRBD2 (6 bases). TRBJ2-7 matches the DNA end more closely, so the J call is doubtful. The germline V gene encodes CDR1 SQVTM and CDR2 ANQGSEA. This CDR3 has 13 residues.

DNA for the CDR3: TGTGCCAGCAGCGATGGATCGTCGGAGACCCAGTACTTC. Translating it yields CASSDGSSETQYF. The rearrangement links TRBV2 to TRBJ2-5; D call uncertain. V lost 6 bases and J lost 5, with 13 bases in between. The CDR3 extends over 13 amino acids. Germline CDR1 reads SNHLY; CDR2 reads FYNNEI.

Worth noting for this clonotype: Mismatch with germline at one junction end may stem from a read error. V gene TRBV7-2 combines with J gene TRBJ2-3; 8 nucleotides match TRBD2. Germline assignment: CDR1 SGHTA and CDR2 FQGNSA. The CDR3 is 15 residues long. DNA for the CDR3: TGTGCCAGCACCTCGACTAGCGACGGGGCAGATACGCGGTATTTT. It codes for CASTSTSDGADTRYF.

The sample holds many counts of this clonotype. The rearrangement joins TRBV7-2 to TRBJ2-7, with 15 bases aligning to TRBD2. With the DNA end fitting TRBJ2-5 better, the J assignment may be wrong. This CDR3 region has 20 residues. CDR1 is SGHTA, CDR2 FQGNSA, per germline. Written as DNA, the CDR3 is TGTGCCAGCAGCTTAGCGCAGAGGACTAGCGGGGGGGCCGTGACGAAGACCCAGTACTTC. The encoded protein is CASSLAQRTSGGAVTKTQYF.

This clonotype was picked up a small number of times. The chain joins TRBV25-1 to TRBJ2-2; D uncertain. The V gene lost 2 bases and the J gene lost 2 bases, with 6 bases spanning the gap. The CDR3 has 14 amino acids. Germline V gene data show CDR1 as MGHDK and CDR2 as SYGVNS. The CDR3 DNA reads TGTGCCAGCAGTGAAAATACTAACACCGGGGAGCTGTTTTTT. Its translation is CASSENTNTGELFF.

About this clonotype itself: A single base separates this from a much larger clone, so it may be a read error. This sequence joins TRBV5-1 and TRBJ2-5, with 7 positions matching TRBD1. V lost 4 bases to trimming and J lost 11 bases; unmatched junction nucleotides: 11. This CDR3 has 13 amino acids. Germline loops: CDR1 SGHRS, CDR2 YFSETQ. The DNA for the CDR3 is TGCGCCAGCAGCCCGGGACAGTACAATGAGCAGTACTTC. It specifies CASSPGQYNEQYF.

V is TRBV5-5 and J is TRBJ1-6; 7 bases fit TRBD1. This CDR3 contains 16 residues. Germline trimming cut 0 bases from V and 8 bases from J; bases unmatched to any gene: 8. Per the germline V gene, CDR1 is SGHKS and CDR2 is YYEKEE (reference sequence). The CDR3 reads CASSLGQGGLDSPLHF. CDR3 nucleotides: TGTGCCAGCAGCTTGGGACAGGGAGGTTTGGATTCACCCCTCCACTTT.

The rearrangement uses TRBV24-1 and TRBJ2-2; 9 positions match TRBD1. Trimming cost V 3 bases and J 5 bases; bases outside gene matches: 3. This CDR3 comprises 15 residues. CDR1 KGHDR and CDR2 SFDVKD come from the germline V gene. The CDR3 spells CATSDAGTGTGELFF. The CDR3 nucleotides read TGTGCCACCAGTGATGCCGGGACAGGGACCGGGGAGCTGTTTTTT.

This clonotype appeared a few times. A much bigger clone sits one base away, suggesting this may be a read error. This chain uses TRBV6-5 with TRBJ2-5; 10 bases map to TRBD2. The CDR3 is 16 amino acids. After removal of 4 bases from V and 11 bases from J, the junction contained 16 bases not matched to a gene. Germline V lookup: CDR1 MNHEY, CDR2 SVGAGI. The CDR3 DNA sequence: TGTGCCAGCAGTTTGATTGCTAGCGGGGGATGGAATGAGCAGTACTTC. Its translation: CASSLIASGGWNEQYF.

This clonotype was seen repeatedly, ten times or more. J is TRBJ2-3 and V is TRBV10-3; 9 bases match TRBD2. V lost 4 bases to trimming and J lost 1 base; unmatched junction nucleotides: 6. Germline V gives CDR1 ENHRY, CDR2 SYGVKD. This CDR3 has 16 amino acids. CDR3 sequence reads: CAISGGPSGGTDTQYF. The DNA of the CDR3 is TGTGCCATCAGTGGCGGACCTAGCGGGGGCACAGATACGCAGTATTTT.

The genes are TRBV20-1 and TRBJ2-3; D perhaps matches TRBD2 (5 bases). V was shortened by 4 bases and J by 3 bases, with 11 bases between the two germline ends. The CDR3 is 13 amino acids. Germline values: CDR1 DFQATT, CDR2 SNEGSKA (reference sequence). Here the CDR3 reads CSATDRETDTQYF. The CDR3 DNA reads TGCAGTGCTACTGATAGGGAGACAGATACGCAGTATTTT.

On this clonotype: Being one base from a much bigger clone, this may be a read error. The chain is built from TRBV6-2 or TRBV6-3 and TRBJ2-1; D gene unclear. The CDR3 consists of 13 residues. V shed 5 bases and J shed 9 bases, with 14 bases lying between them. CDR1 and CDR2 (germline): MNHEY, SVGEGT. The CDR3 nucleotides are TGTGCCAGCAGTCCCCCGACCATTCTTGAGCAGTTCTTC. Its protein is CASSPPTILEQFF.

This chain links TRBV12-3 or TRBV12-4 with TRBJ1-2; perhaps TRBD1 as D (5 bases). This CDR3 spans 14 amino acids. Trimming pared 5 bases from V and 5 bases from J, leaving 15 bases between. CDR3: CASSQGGGTYGYTF. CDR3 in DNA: TGTGCCAGCAGTCAGGGCGGCGGGACGTATGGCTACACCTTC.

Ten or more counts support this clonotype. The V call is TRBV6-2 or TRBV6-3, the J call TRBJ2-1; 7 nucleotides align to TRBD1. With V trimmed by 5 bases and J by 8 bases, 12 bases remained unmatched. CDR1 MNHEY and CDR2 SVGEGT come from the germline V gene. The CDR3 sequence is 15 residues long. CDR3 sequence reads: CASSQDRFVMHEQFF. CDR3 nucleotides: TGTGCCAGCAGTCAGGACAGGTTTGTCATGCATGAGCAGTTCTTC.

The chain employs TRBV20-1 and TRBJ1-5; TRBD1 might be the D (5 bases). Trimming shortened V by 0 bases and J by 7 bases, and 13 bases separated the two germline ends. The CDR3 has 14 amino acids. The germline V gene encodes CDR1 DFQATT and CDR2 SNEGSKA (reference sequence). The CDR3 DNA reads TGCAGTGCTAGAGATTACGAGGGGACCCAGCCCCAGCATTTT. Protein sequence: CSARDYEGTQPQHF.

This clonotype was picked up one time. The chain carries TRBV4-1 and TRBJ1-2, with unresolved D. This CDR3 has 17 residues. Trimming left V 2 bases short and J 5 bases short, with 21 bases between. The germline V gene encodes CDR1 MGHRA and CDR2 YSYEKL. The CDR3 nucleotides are TGCGCCAGCAGCCAACCACCAGGAGGCTCCCGCTTTTATGGCTACACCTTC. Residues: CASSQPPGGSRFYGYTF.